Here is one T cell receptor beta chain with its context. The data originate from a study of PD-1 blockade in mismatch repair-deficient tumors. The CDR3 sequence is 14 residues long. Per germline, CDR1 SGHRS and CDR2 YFSETQ. With V trimmed by 5 bases and J by 2 bases, 7 bases remained unmatched. PCR or immunohistochemistry showed mismatch repair deficiency in every enrolled patient. Here immunoSEQ multiplex PCR was the method, and the copy in TCRdb shows in-frame clones only, minus some. The data show some 100,000 clones, 70% to 85% seen once. The chain couples TRBV5-1 to TRBJ2-7, with 7 nucleotides matching TRBD1. This receptor was identified in an adult with mismatch repair-deficient cancer. The sequenced sample was peripheral blood, obtained less than 37 weeks after starting pembrolizumab. Written as DNA, the CDR3 is TGCGCCAGCAGGCCCACAGGGGACACCTACGAGCAGTACTTC. Its translation is CASRPTGDTYEQYF.